These 29 T cell receptor beta chains originate from one sample sequenced in a study of CD8+ T cells in alopecia areata. Treatment denoted: oral pan-JAK inhibitor, 5-10 mg twice daily. Extraction and reverse transcription of RNA yielded cDNA as the sequencing template. Produced via immunoSEQ multiplex PCR; TCRdb's table is partial and in-frame only. The sample gives approximately 140,000 clones, around 87% of which show up once; roughly an eighth is in the top ten. The sequencing here drew on CD8+ T cells sorted from blood, taken at week 4, from a patient treated with tofacitinib. These receptors were collected from a human donor with alopecia areata.

The V gene is TRBV5-6, the J gene TRBJ2-3; D may be TRBD1 or TRBD2 (6 bases each). Trimming stripped 0 bases from V and 8 bases from J, with 16 bases between. The CDR3 contains 15 residues. From germline, CDR1 is SGHDT and CDR2 YYEEEE. The CDR3 sequence is CASSLEGARGVTQYF. CDR3 DNA: TGTGCCAGCAGCTTGGAAGGGGCTAGGGGGGTTACGCAGTATTTT.

The chain couples TRBV6-1 to TRBJ2-1, with D possibly TRBD2 on 6 matching bases. The CDR3 contains 14 residues. Per germline, CDR1 MNHNS and CDR2 SASEGT. The V gene lost 7 bases and the J gene lost 2 bases, with 12 bases spanning the gap. The CDR3 here is CASTVGGTYNEQFF. In DNA form, the CDR3 reads TGTGCCAGCACTGTGGGGGGAACCTACAATGAGCAGTTCTTC.

V usage is TRBV4-1 and J usage is TRBJ1-1, with D perhaps TRBD1 (6 bases). Trimming cost V 4 bases and J 1 base, with 13 bases left between them. The CDR3 has 15 residues. Germline loops: CDR1 MGHRA, CDR2 YSYEKL. CDR3 sequence (DNA): TGCGCCAGCAGCCTTTCGTCGACAGGGAACACTGAAGCTTTCTTT. Amino acids: CASSLSSTGNTEAFF.

The chain carries TRBV29-1 and TRBJ2-4; no firm D call. The V and J ends lost 4 bases and 5 bases respectively, with 12 bases between them. CDR1 and CDR2 from the germline V gene are SQVTM and ANQGSEA. The CDR3 totals 13 residues. CDR3 nucleotides: TGCAGCGTTGTAAGGGATTGGGAAAACATTCAGTACTTC. Its translation: CSVVRDWENIQYF.

V gene TRBV7-9 combines with J gene TRBJ2-1; 8 positions agree with TRBD1. Germline values: CDR1 SEHNR, CDR2 FQNEAQ (reference sequence). V was clipped by 2 bases and J by 2 bases; unmatched bases: 8. The CDR3 consists of 17 residues. CDR3 sequence reads: CASSLSPGTGAYNEQFF. The CDR3 DNA sequence: TGTGCCAGCAGCTTATCGCCGGGGACAGGAGCCTACAATGAGCAGTTCTTC.

The J gene is TRBJ2-5, the V gene TRBV9; maybe TRBD1 (6 bases). Germline loops: CDR1 SGDLS, CDR2 YYNGEE. Trimming left V 0 bases short and J 4 bases short, with 7 bases between. The CDR3 loop spans 13 amino acids. In DNA form, the CDR3 reads TGTGCCAGCAGCGTAGACAGGGCAGAGACCCAGTACTTC. Translated: CASSVDRAETQYF.

This clone occurred a few times. The chain couples TRBV10-2 to TRBJ2-6; D gene ambiguous. The CDR3 totals 17 residues. Germline lookup yields CDR1 WSHSY and CDR2 SAAADI. With 4 bases removed from V and 1 base from J, the gap between germline ends came to 14 bases. CDR3 nucleotides: TGCGCCAGCAGTGCGGCAGGTCGTTTGTCTGGGGCCAACGTCCTGACTTTC. It yields the protein CASSAAGRLSGANVLTF.

In the case of this clone: The junction departs from the called germline gene at one end, perhaps through a read error. The rearrangement links TRBV27 to TRBJ2-7; D is possibly TRBD1 (6 bases). From germline, CDR1 is MNHEY and CDR2 SMNVEV (reference sequence). The CDR3 has 15 residues. This chain's CDR3 is CASSSLPGHLYEQYF. CDR3 nucleotide sequence: TGTGCCAGCAGTTCGCTCCCGGGACACCTCTACGAGCAGTATTTC.

This chain joins TRBV7-2 and TRBJ2-3, with 9 bases matching TRBD2. This CDR3 contains 16 residues. Germline assignment: CDR1 SGHTA and CDR2 FQGNSA. With V trimmed by 1 base and J by 8 bases, 10 bases remained unmatched. CDR3 protein: CASSLDLRGGEGTQYF. CDR3 nucleotides: TGTGCCAGCAGCTTAGACCTGCGGGGGGGTGAAGGTACGCAGTATTTT.

The V gene is TRBV2, the J gene TRBJ1-2; no firm D call. The germline CDR1 and CDR2 sequences are SNHLY and FYNNEI. V shed 7 bases and J shed 0 bases, with 15 bases lying between them. The CDR3 loop spans 15 amino acids. CDR3 amino acids: CASNEFRIANYGYTF. The CDR3 bases are TGTGCCAGCAACGAGTTCCGGATAGCTAACTATGGCTACACCTTC.

The CDR3 DNA sequence: TGTGCCAGCAGTATGGGTAGCGGGGGACCGGCTGAGCAGTTCTTC. It encodes CASSMGSGGPAEQFF. The chain joins TRBV6-6 to TRBJ2-1, with TRBD2 matching 9 bases. CDR1 MNHNY and CDR2 SVGAGI come from the germline V gene (reference sequence). The junction had 11 bases not matched to a gene; V was cut back by 5 bases and J by 9 bases. The CDR3 contains 15 residues.

The chain links TRBV9 to TRBJ2-3; D gene uncertain. The V gene's germline CDR1 is SGDLS and CDR2 YYNGEE. The length of the CDR3 is 13 residues. With 0 bases removed from V and 6 bases from J, the gap between germline ends came to 8 bases. The CDR3, as DNA: TGTGCCAGCAGCGTAGATGGTTTGGATACGCAGTATTTT. It specifies CASSVDGLDTQYF.

A note on this clone: Distinct nucleotide sequences in the sample also encode this CDR3. The chain couples TRBV11-2 to TRBJ2-5; D unclear. Germline V gene data show CDR1 as SGHAT and CDR2 as FQNNGV. Trimming cost V 0 bases and J 2 bases, with 1 base left between them. The CDR3 runs 12 residues. The CDR3 DNA is TGTGCCAGCAGCTTAGATCAAGAGACCCAGTACTTC. The encoded protein is CASSLDQETQYF.

The gene calls are TRBV4-1 and TRBJ2-7, with 8 nucleotides matching TRBD1. CDR3 length: 17 residues. Germline CDR1 and CDR2: MGHRA and YSYEKL. The J segment lost 1 base and the V segment lost 2 bases, leaving 10 bases of the junction unmatched. The CDR3 loop is CASSQPGTGHPSYEQYF. The CDR3 coding sequence is TGCGCCAGCAGCCAACCAGGGACAGGACATCCATCCTACGAGCAGTACTTC.

This clone was counted a single time. The chain couples TRBV6-1 to TRBJ1-1; the D is unclear. The germline CDR1 and CDR2 sequences are MNHNS and SASEGT. V was trimmed by 1 base and J by 3 bases, leaving 12 bases between them. The CDR3 is 15 residues long. The CDR3 sequence: CASSEGRESYTEAFF. The CDR3 DNA is TGTGCCAGCAGTGAAGGTCGCGAAAGCTACACTGAAGCTTTCTTT.

The chain is built from TRBV29-1 and TRBJ1-1, with D perhaps TRBD1 (6 bases). The CDR3 length is 14 residues. Germline V CDR1 and CDR2: SQVTM, ANQGSEA. With 5 bases removed from V and 0 bases from J, the gap between germline ends came to 13 bases. CDR3 protein: CSVSRDTMNTEAFF. Here the CDR3 DNA reads TGCAGCGTTTCCCGGGACACCATGAACACTGAAGCTTTCTTT.

The chain is built from TRBV29-1 and TRBJ2-1; D is unclear. Trimming pared 1 base from V and 2 bases from J, leaving 12 bases between. The CDR3 totals 15 residues. Germline CDR1 reads SQVTM; CDR2 reads ANQGSEA. The CDR3 bases are TGCAGCGTTGAAGGTAGGAGTCCCACCTACAATGAGCAGTTCTTC. It specifies CSVEGRSPTYNEQFF.

The V and J genes are TRBV6-5 and TRBJ2-3; no clear D. CDR1 and CDR2 from the germline V gene are MNHEY and SVGAGI. The CDR3 totals 15 residues. V lost 0 bases, J lost 0 bases, and 7 bases lay in between. The CDR3 coding sequence is TGTGCCAGCAGTTACTCGCCTTGGAGCACAGATACGCAGTATTTT. Protein product: CASSYSPWSTDTQYF.

The chain combines TRBV6-5 with TRBJ2-1, with no clear D. Germline V gene lookup returns CDR1 MNHEY and CDR2 SVGAGI. CDR3 length equals 15 residues. Deletions cut 6 bases from V and 0 bases from J, with 12 bases between. As DNA, the CDR3 is TGTGCCAGCAGAGACGGGTTTTACTCCTACAATGAGCAGTTCTTC. This sequence encodes CASRDGFYSYNEQFF.

The J gene is TRBJ2-7, the V gene TRBV25-1, with 9 bases lining up with TRBD1. Per the germline V gene, CDR1 is MGHDK and CDR2 is SYGVNS. This CDR3 is 16 amino acids long. Trimming took 5 bases from V and 6 from J; bases not matched to a gene: 14. The CDR3 DNA follows: TGTGCCAGCAGTCCCATCACCGGGACAGGGTTCGGCGAGCAGTACTTC. Its translation: CASSPITGTGFGEQYF.

This clone was observed a handful of times. This chain connects TRBV5-6 to TRBJ2-1; weak D call: TRBD2 (5 bases). V was cut by 0 bases and J by 6 bases, with 13 bases left in between. Germline V gives CDR1 SGHDT, CDR2 YYEEEE. The CDR3 is 15 residues long. This CDR3 is CASSLEGSGFNEQFF. DNA of the CDR3: TGTGCCAGCAGCTTGGAAGGGTCGGGATTCAATGAGCAGTTCTTC.

The chain recombines TRBV9 with TRBJ1-2; D unresolved. The V gene lost 0 bases and the J gene lost 4 bases, with 10 bases spanning the gap. The CDR3 loop spans 14 amino acids. Germline CDR1 SGDLS, CDR2 YYNGEE. The CDR3 protein is CASSVAWDSYGYTF. The DNA for the CDR3 is TGTGCCAGCAGCGTAGCTTGGGATTCCTATGGCTACACCTTC.

V usage is TRBV7-9 and J usage is TRBJ2-7, with 10 bases aligning to TRBD1. The V gene's germline CDR1 is SEHNR and CDR2 FQNEAQ (reference sequence). The CDR3 length is 14 residues. Germline trimming cut 4 bases from V and 7 bases from J; bases unmatched to any gene: 7. The DNA of the CDR3 is TGTGCCAGCAGCTCGGGACAGGGGATCGGGGAGCAGTACTTC. This translates into CASSSGQGIGEQYF.

The rearrangement uses TRBV5-4 and TRBJ2-7; TRBD2 agrees at 14 bases. This CDR3 region has 15 residues. Germline lookup yields CDR1 SGHNT and CDR2 YYREEE (reference sequence). J was trimmed by 3 bases and V by 3 bases; bases with no gene match: 2. The CDR3 nucleotides read TGTGCCAGCAGCTGGGGGACTAGCGGGAGCTACGAGCAGTACTTC. It codes for CASSWGTSGSYEQYF.

V and J are TRBV25-1 and TRBJ2-1; tentative D call: TRBD2 (5 bases). Germline V CDR1 and CDR2: MGHDK, SYGVNS. The CDR3 is 15 residues long. The V gene lost 4 bases and the J gene lost 2 bases, with 12 bases spanning the gap. CDR3 DNA: TGTGCCAGCAGTGCAACGCGGACTGCCTACAATGAGCAGTTCTTC. As protein: CASSATRTAYNEQFF.

The CDR3 loop reads CASSLGQGGEQYF. CDR3 DNA: TGCGCCAGCAGCTTGGGACAGGGTGGTGAGCAGTACTTC. The J gene is TRBJ2-7, the V gene TRBV5-1, with TRBD1 matching 7 bases. Germline V gene lookup returns CDR1 SGHRS and CDR2 YFSETQ. V lost 0 bases to trimming and J lost 7 bases; unmatched junction nucleotides: 4. The CDR3 spans 13 residues.

The rearrangement uses TRBV7-9 and TRBJ2-1, with D perhaps assigned TRBD1 or TRBD2 (5 bases each). From germline, CDR1 is SEHNR and CDR2 FQNEAQ (reference sequence). Trimming cost V 3 bases and J 4 bases, with 19 bases left between them. This CDR3 spans 17 amino acids. The CDR3 region has the DNA TGTGCCAGCAGCTTTACCTCCGGGACCCCTAGTTACAATGAGCAGTTCTTC. Protein sequence: CASSFTSGTPSYNEQFF.

The chain combines TRBV2 with TRBJ2-1, with D possibly being TRBD2 (8 bases). V was pared by 5 bases and J by 5 bases, with 25 bases between. The CDR3 runs 18 residues. CDR1 and CDR2 from the germline V gene are SNHLY and FYNNEI. The CDR3 nucleotides read TGTGCCAGCAGTCCCCTGGAGGGCGGGGGGACAGAAAACAATGAGCAGTTCTTC. Amino acids: CASSPLEGGGTENNEQFF.

This clone has just one count. This sequence joins TRBV5-6 and TRBJ2-1; 12 positions agree with TRBD2. The V and J ends lost 0 bases and 5 bases, in that order; junction bases with no gene match: 6. This CDR3 region has 17 residues. Germline V gives CDR1 SGHDT, CDR2 YYEEEE. CDR3 nucleotide sequence: TGTGCCAGCAGCTTGGCCCTAGCGGGAGGGCCTCACAATGAGCAGTTCTTC. It is translated as CASSLALAGGPHNEQFF.